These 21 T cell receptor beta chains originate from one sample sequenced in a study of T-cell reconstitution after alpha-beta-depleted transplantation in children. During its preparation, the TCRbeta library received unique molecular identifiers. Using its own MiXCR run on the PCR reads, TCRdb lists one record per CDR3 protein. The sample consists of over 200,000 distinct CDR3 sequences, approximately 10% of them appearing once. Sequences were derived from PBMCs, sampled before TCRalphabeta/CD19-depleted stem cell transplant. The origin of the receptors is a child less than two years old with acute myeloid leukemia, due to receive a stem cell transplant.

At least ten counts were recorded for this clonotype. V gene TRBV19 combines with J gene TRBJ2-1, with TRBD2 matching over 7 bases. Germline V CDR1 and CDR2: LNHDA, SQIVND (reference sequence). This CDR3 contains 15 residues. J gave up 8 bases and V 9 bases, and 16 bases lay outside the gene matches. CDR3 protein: CASLREGLIEDEQFF. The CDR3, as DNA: TGTGCCAGCCTTAGGGAGGGCCTGATAGAGGATGAGCAGTTCTTC.

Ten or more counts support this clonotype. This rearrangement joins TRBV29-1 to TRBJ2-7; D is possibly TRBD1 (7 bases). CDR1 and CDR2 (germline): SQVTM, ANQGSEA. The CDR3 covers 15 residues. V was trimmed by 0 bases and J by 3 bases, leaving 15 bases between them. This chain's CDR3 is CSVEDIGGGSYEQYF. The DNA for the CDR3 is TGCAGCGTTGAAGATATCGGAGGGGGCAGCTACGAGCAGTACTTC.

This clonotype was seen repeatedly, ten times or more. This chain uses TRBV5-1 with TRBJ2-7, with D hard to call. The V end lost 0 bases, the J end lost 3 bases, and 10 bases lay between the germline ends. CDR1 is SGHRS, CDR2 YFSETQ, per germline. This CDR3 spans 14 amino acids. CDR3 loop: CASSLVSSNYEQYF. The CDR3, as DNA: TGCGCCAGCAGCTTGGTTAGCAGCAACTACGAGCAGTACTTC.

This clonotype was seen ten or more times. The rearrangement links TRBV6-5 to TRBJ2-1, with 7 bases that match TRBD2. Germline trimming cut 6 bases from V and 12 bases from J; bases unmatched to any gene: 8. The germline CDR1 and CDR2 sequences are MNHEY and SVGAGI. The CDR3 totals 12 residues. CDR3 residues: CASSPGLVRQFF. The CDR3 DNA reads TGTGCCAGCAGCCCCGGACTAGTGCGGCAGTTCTTC.

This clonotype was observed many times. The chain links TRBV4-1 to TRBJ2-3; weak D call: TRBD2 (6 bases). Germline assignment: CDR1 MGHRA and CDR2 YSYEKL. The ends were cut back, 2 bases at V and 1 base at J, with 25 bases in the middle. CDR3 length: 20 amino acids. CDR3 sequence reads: CASSQLLLAGTGGRTDTQYF. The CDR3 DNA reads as TGCGCCAGCAGCCAATTGCTTCTCGCGGGAACTGGGGGTCGCACAGATACGCAGTATTTT.

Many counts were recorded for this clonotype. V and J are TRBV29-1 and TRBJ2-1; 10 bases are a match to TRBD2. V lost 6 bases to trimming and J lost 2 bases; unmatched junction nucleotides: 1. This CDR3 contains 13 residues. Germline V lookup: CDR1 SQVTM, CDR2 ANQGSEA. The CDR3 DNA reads TGCAGCGTAGCGGGAGGGCCCTACAATGAGCAGTTCTTC. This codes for CSVAGGPYNEQFF.

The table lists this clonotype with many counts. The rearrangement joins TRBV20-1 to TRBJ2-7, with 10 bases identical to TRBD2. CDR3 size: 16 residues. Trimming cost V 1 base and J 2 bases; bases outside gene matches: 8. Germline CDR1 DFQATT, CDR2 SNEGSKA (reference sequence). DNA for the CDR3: TGCAGTGCTAGAGTTACTAGCGGGGCGGGGGCCTACGAGCAGTACTTC. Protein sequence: CSARVTSGAGAYEQYF.

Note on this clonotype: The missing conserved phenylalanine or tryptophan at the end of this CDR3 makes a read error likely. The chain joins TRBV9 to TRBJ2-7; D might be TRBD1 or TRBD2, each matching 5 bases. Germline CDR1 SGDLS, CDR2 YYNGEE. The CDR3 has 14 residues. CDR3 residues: CASSVGDSSFEQYS. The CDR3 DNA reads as TGTGCCAGCAGCGTGGGAGACAGTTCCTTCGAGCAGTACTCC.

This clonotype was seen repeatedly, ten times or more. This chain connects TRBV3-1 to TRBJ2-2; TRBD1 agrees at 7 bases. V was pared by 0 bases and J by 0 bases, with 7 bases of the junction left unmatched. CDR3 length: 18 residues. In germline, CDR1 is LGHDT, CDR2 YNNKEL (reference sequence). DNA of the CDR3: TGTGCCAGCAGCCAAGAAGGACAGGCATTTCCGAACACCGGGGAGCTGTTTTTT. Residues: CASSQEGQAFPNTGELFF.

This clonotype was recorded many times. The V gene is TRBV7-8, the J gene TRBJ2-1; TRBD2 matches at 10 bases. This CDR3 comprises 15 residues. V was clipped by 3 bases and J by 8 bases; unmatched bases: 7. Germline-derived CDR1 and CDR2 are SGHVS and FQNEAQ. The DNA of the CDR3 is TGTGCCAGCAGCTTTTTAGCGGGAGGTGGTTATGAGCAGTTCTTC. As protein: CASSFLAGGGYEQFF.

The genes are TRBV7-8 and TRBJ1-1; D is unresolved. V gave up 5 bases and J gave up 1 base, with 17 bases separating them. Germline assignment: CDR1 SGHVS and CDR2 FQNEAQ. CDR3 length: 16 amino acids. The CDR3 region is CASSLLAGRGNTEAFF. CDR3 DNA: TGTGCCAGCAGCCTTCTCGCCGGGCGGGGGAACACTGAAGCTTTCTTT.

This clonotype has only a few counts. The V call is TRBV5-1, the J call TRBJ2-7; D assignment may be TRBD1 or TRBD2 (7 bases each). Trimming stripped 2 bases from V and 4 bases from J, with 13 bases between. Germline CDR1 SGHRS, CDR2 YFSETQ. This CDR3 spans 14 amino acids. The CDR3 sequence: CASSFRQGGYEQYF. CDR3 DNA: TGCGCCAGCAGCTTCCGACAGGGAGGGTACGAGCAGTACTTC.

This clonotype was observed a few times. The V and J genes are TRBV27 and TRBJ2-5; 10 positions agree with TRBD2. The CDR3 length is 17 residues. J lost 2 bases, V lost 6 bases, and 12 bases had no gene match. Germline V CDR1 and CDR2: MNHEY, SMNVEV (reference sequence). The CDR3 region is CASRPLFTSGIQETQYF. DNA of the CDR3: TGTGCCAGCAGGCCCCTCTTCACTAGCGGGATTCAAGAGACCCAGTACTTC.

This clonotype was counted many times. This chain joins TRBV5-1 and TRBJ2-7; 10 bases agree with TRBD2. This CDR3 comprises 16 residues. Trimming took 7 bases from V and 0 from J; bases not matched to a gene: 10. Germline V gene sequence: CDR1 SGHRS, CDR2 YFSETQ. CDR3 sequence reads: CASRPRLAGFSYEQYF. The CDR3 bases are TGCGCCAGCCGTCCTCGACTAGCGGGTTTCTCCTACGAGCAGTACTTC.

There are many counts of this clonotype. CDR3 region: CASSFSGAGGYTF. The CDR3 DNA follows: TGCGCCAGCAGCTTTTCAGGGGCTGGCGGCTACACCTTC. The gene calls are TRBV5-1 and TRBJ1-2; possibly TRBD1 for D (6 bases). The CDR3 runs to 13 residues. CDR1 and CDR2 from the germline V gene are SGHRS and YFSETQ. The V end was cut by 2 bases, the J end by 8 bases, with 13 bases between. The entire variable domain, with the rest obtained from reference TRBV5-1 and TRBJ1-2, is as follows: KAGVTQTPRYLIKTRGQQVTLSCSPISGHRSVSWYQQTPGQGLQFLFEYFSETQRNKGNFPGRFSGRQFSNSRSEMNVSTLELGDSALYLCASSFSGAGGYTFGSGTRLTVV.

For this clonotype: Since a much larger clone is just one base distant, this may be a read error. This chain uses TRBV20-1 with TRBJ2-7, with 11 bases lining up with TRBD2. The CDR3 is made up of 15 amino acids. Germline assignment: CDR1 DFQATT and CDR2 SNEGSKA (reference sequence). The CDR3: CCARNSGTSGYEQYF. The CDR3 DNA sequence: TGCTGTGCTAGGAATAGCGGGACTAGCGGCTACGAGCAGTACTTC.

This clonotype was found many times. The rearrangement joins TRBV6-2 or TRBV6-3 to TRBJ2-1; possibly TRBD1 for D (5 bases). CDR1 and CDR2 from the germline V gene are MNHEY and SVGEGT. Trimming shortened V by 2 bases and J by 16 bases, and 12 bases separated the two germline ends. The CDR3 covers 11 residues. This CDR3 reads CASSYGAGEFF. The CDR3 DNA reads TGTGCCAGCAGTTACGGGGCAGGTGAATTCTTC.

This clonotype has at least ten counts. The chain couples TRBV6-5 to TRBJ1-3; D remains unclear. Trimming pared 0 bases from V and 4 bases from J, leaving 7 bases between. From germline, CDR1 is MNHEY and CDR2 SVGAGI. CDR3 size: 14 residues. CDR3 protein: CASSYSTWGNTIYF. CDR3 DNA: TGTGCCAGCAGTTACTCGACATGGGGAAACACCATATATTTT.

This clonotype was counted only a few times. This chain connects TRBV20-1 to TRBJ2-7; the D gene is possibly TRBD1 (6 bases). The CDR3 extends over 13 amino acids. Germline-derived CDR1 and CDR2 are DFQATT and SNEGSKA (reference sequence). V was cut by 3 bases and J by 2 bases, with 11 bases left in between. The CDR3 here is CSASRGGPYEQYF. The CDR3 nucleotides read TGCAGTGCTAGTCGTGGGGGCCCCTACGAGCAGTACTTC.

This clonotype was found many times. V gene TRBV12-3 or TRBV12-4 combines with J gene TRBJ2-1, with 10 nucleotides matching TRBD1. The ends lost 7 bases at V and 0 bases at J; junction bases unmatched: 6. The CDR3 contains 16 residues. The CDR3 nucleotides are TGTGCCAGCATCCTAAGGACAGGGGGCTCCTACAATGAGCAGTTCTTC. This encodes CASILRTGGSYNEQFF.

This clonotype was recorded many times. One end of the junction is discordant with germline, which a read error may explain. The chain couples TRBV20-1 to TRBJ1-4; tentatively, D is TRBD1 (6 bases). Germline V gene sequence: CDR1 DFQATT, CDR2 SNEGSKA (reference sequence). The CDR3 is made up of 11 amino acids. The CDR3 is CSAEVYTGTLF. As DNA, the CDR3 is TGCAGTGCAGAGGTCTACACCGGGACACTTTTT.